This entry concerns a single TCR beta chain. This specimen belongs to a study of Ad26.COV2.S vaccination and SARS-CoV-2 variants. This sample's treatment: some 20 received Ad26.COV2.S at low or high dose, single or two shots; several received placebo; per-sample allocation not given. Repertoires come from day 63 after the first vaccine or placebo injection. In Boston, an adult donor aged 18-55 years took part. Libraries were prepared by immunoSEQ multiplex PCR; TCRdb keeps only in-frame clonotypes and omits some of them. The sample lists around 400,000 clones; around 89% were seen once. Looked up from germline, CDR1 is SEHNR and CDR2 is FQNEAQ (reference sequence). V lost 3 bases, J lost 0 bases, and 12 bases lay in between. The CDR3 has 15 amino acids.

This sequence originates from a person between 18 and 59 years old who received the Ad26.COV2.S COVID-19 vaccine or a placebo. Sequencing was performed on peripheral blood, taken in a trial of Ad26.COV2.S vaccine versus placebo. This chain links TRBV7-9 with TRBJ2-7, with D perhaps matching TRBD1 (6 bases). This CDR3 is CASSLGADSSYEQYF. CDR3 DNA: TGTGCCAGCAGCTTGGGGGCTGACAGCTCCTACGAGCAGTACTTC.